The 2 T cell receptor beta chains reported below all come from one sample, sequenced in a study of PD-1 blockade in classical Hodgkin lymphoma. No patient escaped relapse after autologous stem cell transplantation, and brentuximab vedotin exposure varied. Sequenced by immunoSEQ multiplex PCR; TCRdb stores in-frame clones only, minus some. The repertoire has roughly 41,000 clones, about 90% of them found once; the top ten carry about 7.8%. The sample in question was peripheral blood mononuclear cells (PBMCs), obtained before the second cycle of nivolumab. The receptors come from a human donor with classical Hodgkin lymphoma.

The chain joins TRBV5-1 to TRBJ1-2; TRBD1 might be the D (5 bases). The CDR3 runs 14 residues. V was pared by 7 bases and J by 2 bases, with 15 bases between. Germline V CDR1 and CDR2: SGHRS, YFSETQ. CDR3 sequence: CASGIGANNYGYTF. CDR3 in DNA: TGCGCCAGCGGAATAGGGGCGAACAACTATGGCTACACCTTC. The full variable domain, with the rest looked up from reference TRBV5-1 and TRBJ1-2, is KAGVTQTPRYLIKTRGQQVTLSCSPISGHRSVSWYQQTPGQGLQFLFEYFSETQRNKGNFPGRFSGRQFSNSRSEMNVSTLELGDSALYLCASGIGANNYGYTFGSGTRLTVV.

The chain is built from TRBV5-4 and TRBJ1-1; D possibly corresponds to TRBD1 (6 bases). Germline V lookup: CDR1 SGHNT, CDR2 YYREEE (reference sequence). Deletions cut 0 bases from V and 0 bases from J, with 12 bases between. The CDR3 runs to 16 residues. The CDR3 loop reads CASSLGTAPMNTEAFF. In nucleotides, the CDR3 is TGTGCCAGCAGCTTGGGGACAGCCCCCATGAACACTGAAGCTTTCTTT. Variable domain in full (rest from reference TRBV5-4 and TRBJ1-1): ETGVTQSPTHLIKTRGQQVTLRCSSQSGHNTVSWYQQALGQGPQFIFQYYREEENGRGNFPPRFSGLQFPNYSSELNVNALELDDSALYLCASSLGTAPMNTEAFFGQGTRLTVV.